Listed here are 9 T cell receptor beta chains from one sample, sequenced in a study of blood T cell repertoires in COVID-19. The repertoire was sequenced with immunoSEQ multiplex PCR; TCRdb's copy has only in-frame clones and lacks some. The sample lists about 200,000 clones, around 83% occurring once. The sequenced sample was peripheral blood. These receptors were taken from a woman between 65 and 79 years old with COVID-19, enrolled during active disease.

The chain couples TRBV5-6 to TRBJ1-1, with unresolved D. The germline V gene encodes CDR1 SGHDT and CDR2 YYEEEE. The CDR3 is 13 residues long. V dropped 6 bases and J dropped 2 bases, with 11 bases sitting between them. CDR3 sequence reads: CASTEGKNTEAFF. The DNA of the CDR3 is TGTGCCAGCACCGAGGGAAAAAACACTGAAGCTTTCTTT. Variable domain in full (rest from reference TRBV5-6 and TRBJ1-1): DAGVTQSPTHLIKTRGQQVTLRCSPKSGHDTVSWYQQALGQGPQFIFQYYEEEERQRGNFPDRFSGHQFPNYSSELNVNALLLGDSALYLCASTEGKNTEAFFGQGTRLTVV.

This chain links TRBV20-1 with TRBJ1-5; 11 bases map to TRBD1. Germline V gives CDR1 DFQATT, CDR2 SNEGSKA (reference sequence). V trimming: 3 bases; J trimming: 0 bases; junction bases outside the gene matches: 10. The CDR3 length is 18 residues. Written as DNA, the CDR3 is TGCAGTGCTAGTTCCGGGACAGGGGGGAGAAGTAGCAATCAGCCCCAGCATTTT. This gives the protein CSASSGTGGRSSNQPQHF.

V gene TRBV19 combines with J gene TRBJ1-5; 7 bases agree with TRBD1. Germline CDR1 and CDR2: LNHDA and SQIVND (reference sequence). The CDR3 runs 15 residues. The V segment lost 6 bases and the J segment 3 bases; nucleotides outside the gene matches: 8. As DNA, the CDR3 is TGTGCCAGTAGGCGAGACAGGGACCCCAATCAGCCCCAGCATTTT. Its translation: CASRRDRDPNQPQHF.

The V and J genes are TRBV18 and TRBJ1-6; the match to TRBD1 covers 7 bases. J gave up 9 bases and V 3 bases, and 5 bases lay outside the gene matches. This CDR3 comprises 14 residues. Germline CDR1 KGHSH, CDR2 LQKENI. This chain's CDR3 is CASSPGQVGSPLHF. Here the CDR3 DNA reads TGTGCCAGCTCACCCGGACAGGTCGGTTCACCCCTCCACTTT.

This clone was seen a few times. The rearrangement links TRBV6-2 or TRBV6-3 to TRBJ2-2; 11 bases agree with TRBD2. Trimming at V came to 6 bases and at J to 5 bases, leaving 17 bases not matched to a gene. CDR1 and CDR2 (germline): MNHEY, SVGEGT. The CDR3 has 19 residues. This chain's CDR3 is CASSTTRGTSGSLTGELFF. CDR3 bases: TGTGCCAGCAGCACCACGCGCGGGACTAGCGGATCGTTGACCGGGGAGCTGTTTTTT.

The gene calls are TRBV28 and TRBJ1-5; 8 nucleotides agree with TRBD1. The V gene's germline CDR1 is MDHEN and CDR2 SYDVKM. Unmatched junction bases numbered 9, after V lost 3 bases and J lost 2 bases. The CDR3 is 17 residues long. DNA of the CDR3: TGTGCCAGCAGTTTCAGCAGGGGGCGAAGGGGCAATCAGCCCCAGCATTTT. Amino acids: CASSFSRGRRGNQPQHF.

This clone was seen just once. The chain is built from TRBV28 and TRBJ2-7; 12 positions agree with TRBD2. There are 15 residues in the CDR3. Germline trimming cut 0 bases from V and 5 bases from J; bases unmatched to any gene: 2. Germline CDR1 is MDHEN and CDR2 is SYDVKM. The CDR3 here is CASSLWRLAGDEQYF. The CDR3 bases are TGTGCCAGCAGTTTATGGCGACTAGCGGGAGACGAGCAGTACTTC.

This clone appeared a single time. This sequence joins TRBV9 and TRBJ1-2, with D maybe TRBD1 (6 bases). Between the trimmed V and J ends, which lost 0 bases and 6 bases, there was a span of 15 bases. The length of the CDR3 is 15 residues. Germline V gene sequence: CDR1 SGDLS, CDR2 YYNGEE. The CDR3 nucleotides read TGTGCCAGCAGCGTAGTGTCCAGGGGAAAGGATGGCTACACCTTC. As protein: CASSVVSRGKDGYTF.

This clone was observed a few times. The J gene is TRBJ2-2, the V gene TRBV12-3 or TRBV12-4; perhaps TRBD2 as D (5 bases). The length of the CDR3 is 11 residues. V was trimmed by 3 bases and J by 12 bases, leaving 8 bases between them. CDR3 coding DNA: TGTGCCAGCAGTTTCGGAGGACAGCTGTTTTTT. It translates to CASSFGGQLFF.